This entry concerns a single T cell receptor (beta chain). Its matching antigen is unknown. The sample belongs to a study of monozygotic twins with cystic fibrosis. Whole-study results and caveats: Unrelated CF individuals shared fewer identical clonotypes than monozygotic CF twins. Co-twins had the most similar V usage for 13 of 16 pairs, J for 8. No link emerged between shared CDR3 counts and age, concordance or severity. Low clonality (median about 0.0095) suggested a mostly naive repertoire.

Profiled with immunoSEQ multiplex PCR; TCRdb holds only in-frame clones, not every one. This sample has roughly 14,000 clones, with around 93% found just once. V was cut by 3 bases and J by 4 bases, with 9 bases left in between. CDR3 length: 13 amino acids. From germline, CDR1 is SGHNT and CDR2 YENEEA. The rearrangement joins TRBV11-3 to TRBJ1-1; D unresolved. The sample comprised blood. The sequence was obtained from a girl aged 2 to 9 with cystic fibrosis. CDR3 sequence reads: CASSLALSTEAFF. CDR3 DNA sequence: TGTGCCAGCAGCTTGGCGCTGAGCACTGAAGCTTTCTTT.